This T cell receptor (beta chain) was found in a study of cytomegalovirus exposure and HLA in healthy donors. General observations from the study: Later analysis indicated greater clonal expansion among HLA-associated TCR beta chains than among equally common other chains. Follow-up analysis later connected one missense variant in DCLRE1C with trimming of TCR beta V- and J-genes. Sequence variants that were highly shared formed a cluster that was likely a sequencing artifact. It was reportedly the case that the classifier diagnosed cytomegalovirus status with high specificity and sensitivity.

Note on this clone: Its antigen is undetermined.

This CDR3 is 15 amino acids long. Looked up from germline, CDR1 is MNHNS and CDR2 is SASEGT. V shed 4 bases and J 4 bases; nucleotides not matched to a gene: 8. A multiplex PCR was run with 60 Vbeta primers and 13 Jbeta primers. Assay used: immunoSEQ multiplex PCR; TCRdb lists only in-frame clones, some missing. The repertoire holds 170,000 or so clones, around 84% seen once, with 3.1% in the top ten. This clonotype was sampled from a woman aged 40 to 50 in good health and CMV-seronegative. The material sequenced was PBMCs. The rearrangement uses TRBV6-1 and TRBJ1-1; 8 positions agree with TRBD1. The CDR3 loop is CASSGQGKLSTEAFF. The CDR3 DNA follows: TGTGCCAGCAGTGGACAGGGGAAATTAAGCACTGAAGCTTTCTTT.